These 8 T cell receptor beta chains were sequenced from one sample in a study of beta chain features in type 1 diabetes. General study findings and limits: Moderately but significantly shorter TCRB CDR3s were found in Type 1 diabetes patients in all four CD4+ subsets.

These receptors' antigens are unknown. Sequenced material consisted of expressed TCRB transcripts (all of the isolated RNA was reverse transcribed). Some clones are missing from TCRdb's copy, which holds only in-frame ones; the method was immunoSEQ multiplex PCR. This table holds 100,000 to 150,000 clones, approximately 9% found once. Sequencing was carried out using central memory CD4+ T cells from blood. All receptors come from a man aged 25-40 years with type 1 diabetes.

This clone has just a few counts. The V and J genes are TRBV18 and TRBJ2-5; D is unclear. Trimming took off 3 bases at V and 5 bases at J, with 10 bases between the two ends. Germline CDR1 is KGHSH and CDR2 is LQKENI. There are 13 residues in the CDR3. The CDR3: CASSPDQAETQYF. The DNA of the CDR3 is TGTGCCAGCTCACCCGATCAGGCGGAGACCCAGTACTTC.

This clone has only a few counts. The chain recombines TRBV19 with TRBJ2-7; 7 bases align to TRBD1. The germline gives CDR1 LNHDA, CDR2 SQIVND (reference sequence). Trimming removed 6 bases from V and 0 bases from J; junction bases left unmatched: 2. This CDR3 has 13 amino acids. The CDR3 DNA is TGTGCCAGTAGCTGGGACAGCTCCTACGAGCAGTACTTC. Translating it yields CASSWDSSYEQYF.

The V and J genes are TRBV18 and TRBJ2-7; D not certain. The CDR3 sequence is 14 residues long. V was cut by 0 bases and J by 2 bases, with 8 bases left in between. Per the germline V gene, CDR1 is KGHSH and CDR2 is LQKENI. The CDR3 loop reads CASSPPDGAYEQYF. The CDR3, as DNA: TGTGCCAGCTCACCACCCGACGGAGCCTACGAGCAGTACTTC. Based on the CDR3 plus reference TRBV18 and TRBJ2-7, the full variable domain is NAGVMQNPRHLVRRRGQEARLRCSPMKGHSHVYWYRQLPEEGLKFMVYLQKENIIDESGMPKERFSAEFPKEGPSILRIQQVVRGDSAAYFCASSPPDGAYEQYFGPGTRLTVT.

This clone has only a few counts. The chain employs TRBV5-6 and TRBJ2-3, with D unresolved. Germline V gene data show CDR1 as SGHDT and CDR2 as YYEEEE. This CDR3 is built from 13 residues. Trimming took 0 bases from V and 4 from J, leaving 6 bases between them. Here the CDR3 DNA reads TGTGCCAGCAGCTTGGCCTACGCAGATACGCAGTATTTT. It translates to CASSLAYADTQYF.

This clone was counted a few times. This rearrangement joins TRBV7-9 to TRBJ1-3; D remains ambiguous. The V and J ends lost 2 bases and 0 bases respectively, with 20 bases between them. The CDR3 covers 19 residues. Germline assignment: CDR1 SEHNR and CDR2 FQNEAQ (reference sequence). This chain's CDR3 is CASSLSGEAALSSGNTIYF. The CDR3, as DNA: TGTGCCAGCAGCTTATCCGGGGAGGCAGCCCTCTCCTCTGGAAACACCATATATTTT.

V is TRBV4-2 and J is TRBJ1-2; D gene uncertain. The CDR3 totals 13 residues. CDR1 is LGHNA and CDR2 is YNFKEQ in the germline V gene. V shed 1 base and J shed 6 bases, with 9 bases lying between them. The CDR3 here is CASSQVERNGYTF. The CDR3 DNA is TGTGCCAGCAGCCAAGTGGAGAGAAATGGCTACACCTTC.

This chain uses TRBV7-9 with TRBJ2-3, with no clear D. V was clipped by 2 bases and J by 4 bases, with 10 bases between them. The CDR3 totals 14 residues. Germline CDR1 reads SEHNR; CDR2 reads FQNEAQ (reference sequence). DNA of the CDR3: TGTGCCAGCAGCTTATCAAGGAGTGCAGATACGCAGTATTTT. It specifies CASSLSRSADTQYF.

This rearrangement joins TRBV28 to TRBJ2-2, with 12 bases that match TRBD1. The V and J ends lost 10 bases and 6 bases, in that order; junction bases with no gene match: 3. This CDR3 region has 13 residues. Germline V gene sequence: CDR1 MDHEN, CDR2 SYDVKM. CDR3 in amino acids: CATRDRGPGELFF. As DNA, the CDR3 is TGTGCCACCCGGGACAGGGGGCCCGGGGAGCTGTTTTTT.